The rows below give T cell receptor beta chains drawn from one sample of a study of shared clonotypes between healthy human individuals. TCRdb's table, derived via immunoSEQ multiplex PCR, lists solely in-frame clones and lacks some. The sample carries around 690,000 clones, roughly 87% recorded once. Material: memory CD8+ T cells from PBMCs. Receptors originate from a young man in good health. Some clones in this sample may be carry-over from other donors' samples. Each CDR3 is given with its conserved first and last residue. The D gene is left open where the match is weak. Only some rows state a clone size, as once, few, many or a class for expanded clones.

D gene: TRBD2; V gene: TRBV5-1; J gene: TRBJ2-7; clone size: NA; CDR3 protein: CASSRRGGIDEQYF; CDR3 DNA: TGCGCCAGCAGCCGGCGGGGGGGCATCGACGAGCAGTACTTC
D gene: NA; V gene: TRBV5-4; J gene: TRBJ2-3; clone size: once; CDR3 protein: CASSFLQSTDTQYF; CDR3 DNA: TGTGCCAGCAGCTTCCTGCAGAGCACAGATACGCAGTATTTT
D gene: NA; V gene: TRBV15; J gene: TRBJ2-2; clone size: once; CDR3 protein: CATSREFPGGELFF; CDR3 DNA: TGTGCCACCAGCAGAGAATTTCCTGGCGGGGAGCTGTTTTTT
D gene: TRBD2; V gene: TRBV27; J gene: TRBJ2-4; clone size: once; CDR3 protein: CASSWFAGGPKNIQYF; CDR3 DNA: TGTGCCAGCAGTTGGTTTGCGGGAGGACCCAAAAACATTCAGTACTTC
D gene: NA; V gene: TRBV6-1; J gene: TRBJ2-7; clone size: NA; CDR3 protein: CASAGAAMDEQYF; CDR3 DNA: TGTGCCAGCGCGGGGGCCGCGATGGACGAGCAGTACTTC
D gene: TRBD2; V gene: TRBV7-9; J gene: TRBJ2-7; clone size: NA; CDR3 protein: CASSNSGTSGSIYEQYF; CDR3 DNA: TGTGCCAGCAGCAACTCCGGGACTAGCGGGTCTATTTACGAGCAGTACTTC
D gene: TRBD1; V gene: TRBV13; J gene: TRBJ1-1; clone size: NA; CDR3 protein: CASSSGQGVEAFF; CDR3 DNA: TGTGCCAGCAGCTCGGGACAGGGAGTGGAAGCTTTCTTT
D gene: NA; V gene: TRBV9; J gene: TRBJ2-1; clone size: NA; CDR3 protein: CASSVGSVGDEQFF; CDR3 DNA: TGTGCCAGCAGCGTAGGTAGCGTGGGGGATGAGCAGTTCTTC
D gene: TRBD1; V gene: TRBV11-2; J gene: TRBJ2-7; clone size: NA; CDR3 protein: CASSLGTAYEQYF; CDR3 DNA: TGTGCCAGCAGCTTGGGGACAGCCTACGAGCAGTACTTC
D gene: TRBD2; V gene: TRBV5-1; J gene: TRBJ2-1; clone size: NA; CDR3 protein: CASSLVASGRVYNEQFF; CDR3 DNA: TGCGCCAGCAGCTTGGTGGCTAGCGGGAGGGTATACAATGAGCAGTTCTTC
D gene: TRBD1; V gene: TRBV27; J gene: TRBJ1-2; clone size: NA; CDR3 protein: CASSLTGTAVYGYTF; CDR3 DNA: TGTGCCAGCAGTTTAACCGGGACAGCAGTCTATGGCTACACCTTC